These 14 T cell receptor beta chains share one sample of origin, sequenced in a study of blood T cells in healthy people across ages (dated by TCRdb to 2015 to 2017). Preparation of the library involved 5' RACE. These reads were obtained on an Illumina HiSeq 2500. A second PCR of about 7 to 12 cycles was run with a J-beta primer mix and a sample-barcoded 5' primer. TCRdb reran the public reads through fastp at Q25 and MiXCR, keeping productive beta chains. Every CDR3 protein is listed once, alongside the most common genes and DNA of its rows. Within this sample are approximately 800,000 distinct CDR3 sequences, with roughly 25% of them counted one time only. Around 2.9% of the sample comes from the top ten. The data also belong to a second study, concerning T cells of mothers and their children.

Sequences were obtained from blood. Receptors originate from a boy between 10 and 17 years old in good health.

The chain combines TRBV20-1 with TRBJ1-4; D call uncertain. The CDR3 extends over 12 amino acids. Germline values: CDR1 DFQATT, CDR2 SNEGSKA (reference sequence). With 3 bases removed from V and 5 bases from J, the gap between germline ends came to 7 bases. The chain's CDR3 is CSARSENEKLFF. DNA for the CDR3: TGCAGTGCTAGGTCAGAAAATGAAAAACTGTTTTTT.

With regard to this clonotype: The junction departs from germline at one end; a sequencing error may be responsible. V is TRBV11-2 and J is TRBJ2-5, with 8 bases lining up with TRBD1. This CDR3 has 12 amino acids. Germline CDR1 SGHAT, CDR2 FQNNGV. Here the CDR3 reads CASSSTGTGRLF. The CDR3 DNA reads TGTGCCAGCAGCTCCACCGGGACAGGCCGTTTGTTC.

This clonotype has only a few counts. This chain connects TRBV28 to TRBJ2-6, with D possibly being TRBD2 (6 bases). The CDR3 runs to 14 residues. Germline V CDR1 and CDR2: MDHEN, SYDVKM. V gave up 7 bases and J gave up 0 bases, with 7 bases separating them. The CDR3 protein is CASKGGSGANVLTF. The CDR3 region has the DNA TGTGCCAGCAAGGGAGGCTCTGGGGCCAACGTCCTGACTTTC.

This clonotype was observed a handful of times. The chain is built from TRBV30 and TRBJ1-3; possibly TRBD1 for D (6 bases). The germline CDR1 and CDR2 sequences are GTSNPN and SVGIG (reference sequence). The CDR3 has 16 residues. Trimming pared 2 bases from V and 2 bases from J, leaving 16 bases between. The CDR3 DNA reads TGTGCCTGGAGTTCCCCCTTAACAGGGCCTGGAAACACCATATATTTT. It translates to CAWSSPLTGPGNTIYF.

This clonotype was observed a few times. The chain uses TRBV29-1 and TRBJ1-2; 8 bases are shared with TRBD1. CDR1 SQVTM and CDR2 ANQGSEA come from the germline V gene. The CDR3 is made up of 13 amino acids. V lost 8 bases, J lost 4 bases, and 9 bases stayed unmatched. The chain's CDR3 is CSSPITGGYGYTF. In nucleotides, the CDR3 is TGCAGCTCCCCCATAACAGGGGGCTATGGCTACACCTTC.

This clonotype was detected a few times. This sequence joins TRBV6-5 and TRBJ1-4; D remains ambiguous. Germline V gene data show CDR1 as MNHEY and CDR2 as SVGAGI. V was cut by 2 bases and J by 7 bases, with 20 bases left in between. The CDR3 contains 17 residues. CDR3 DNA sequence: TGTGCCAGCAGTTACGTTGGACTCCGCGGTTCGGGTGAAAAACTGTTTTTT. Translation: CASSYVGLRGSGEKLFF.

This chain links TRBV10-3 with TRBJ1-5; D remains unclear. The CDR3 runs 14 residues. CDR1 and CDR2 from the germline V gene are ENHRY and SYGVKD. V lost 2 bases and J lost 12, with 17 bases in between. The CDR3: CAISERPAQESQHF. CDR3 nucleotides: TGTGCCATCAGTGAGAGGCCAGCTCAGGAGAGCCAGCATTTT.

This clonotype appeared a few times. V usage is TRBV7-2 and J usage is TRBJ1-2, with unresolved D. The CDR3 loop spans 14 amino acids. Germline CDR1 reads SGHTA; CDR2 reads FQGNSA. The ends were cut back, 5 bases at V and 1 base at J, with 11 bases in the middle. CDR3 bases: TGTGCCAGCAGCCCCCCGAACCTTAACTATGGCTACACCTTC. Amino acid sequence: CASSPPNLNYGYTF. The full variable domain, rest sourced from reference TRBV7-2 and TRBJ1-2, is GAGVSQSPSNKVTEKGKDVELRCDPISGHTALYWYRQSLGQGLEFLIYFQGNSAPDKSGLPSDRFSAERTGGSVSTLTIQRTQQEDSAVYLCASSPPNLNYGYTFGSGTRLTVV.

The chain is built from TRBV7-2 and TRBJ2-5, with D uncertain. With the DNA end fitting TRBJ2-1 better, the J assignment may be wrong. The CDR3 spans 14 residues. Germline assignment: CDR1 SGHTA and CDR2 FQGNSA. Here the CDR3 reads CASSSPRLDNEQFF. CDR3 nucleotides: TGTGCCAGCAGCTCGCCGCGCCTTGACAATGAGCAGTTCTTC.

The chain has TRBV6-5 and TRBJ2-3; 10 nucleotides agree with TRBD2. The CDR3 extends over 15 amino acids. CDR1 and CDR2 (germline): MNHEY, SVGAGI. V gave up 6 bases and J gave up 8 bases; unmatched junction bases: 11. This CDR3 reads CASSQGASGGTTQYF. Written as DNA, the CDR3 is TGTGCCAGCAGCCAGGGGGCTAGCGGGGGAACTACGCAGTATTTT.

This clonotype was counted many times. The chain is built from TRBV20-1 and TRBJ2-1, with 7 bases fitting TRBD2. The V gene's germline CDR1 is DFQATT and CDR2 SNEGSKA (reference sequence). With V trimmed by 6 bases and J by 6 bases, 5 bases remained unmatched. The CDR3 is 12 residues long. CDR3 nucleotide sequence: TGCAGTGCAAGCCGCGGGGGCAATGAGCAGTTCTTC. This translates into CSASRGGNEQFF.

This clonotype was seen more than once but under ten times. This chain connects TRBV15 to TRBJ2-2, with D possibly matching TRBD1 (6 bases). The V gene lost 0 bases and the J gene lost 1 base, with 12 bases spanning the gap. Germline V gives CDR1 LNHNV, CDR2 YYDKDF (reference sequence). This CDR3 spans 17 amino acids. The CDR3 nucleotides read TGTGCCACCAGCAGAGAGCGACAGGTTGGGAACACCGGGGAGCTGTTTTTT. Its translation: CATSRERQVGNTGELFF.

The chain links TRBV13 to TRBJ2-5, with D hard to call. The CDR3 contains 14 residues. Germline CDR1 is PRHDT and CDR2 is FYEKMQ (reference sequence). The ends were cut back, 4 bases at V and 4 bases at J, with 13 bases in the middle. Written as DNA, the CDR3 is TGTGCCAGCAGCTCCTCCAAGGGCGCAGAGACCCAGTACTTC. Translation gives CASSSSKGAETQYF.

This clonotype was observed a handful of times. This chain uses TRBV12-3 or TRBV12-4 with TRBJ2-3, with a possible D match to TRBD2 (9 bases). The CDR3 spans 16 residues. Trimming pared 5 bases from V and 4 bases from J, leaving 19 bases between. The CDR3 nucleotides are TGTGCCAGCAGTGGGAGCGGGGGGACAGGCCCAGATACGCAGTATTTT. This sequence encodes CASSGSGGTGPDTQYF.